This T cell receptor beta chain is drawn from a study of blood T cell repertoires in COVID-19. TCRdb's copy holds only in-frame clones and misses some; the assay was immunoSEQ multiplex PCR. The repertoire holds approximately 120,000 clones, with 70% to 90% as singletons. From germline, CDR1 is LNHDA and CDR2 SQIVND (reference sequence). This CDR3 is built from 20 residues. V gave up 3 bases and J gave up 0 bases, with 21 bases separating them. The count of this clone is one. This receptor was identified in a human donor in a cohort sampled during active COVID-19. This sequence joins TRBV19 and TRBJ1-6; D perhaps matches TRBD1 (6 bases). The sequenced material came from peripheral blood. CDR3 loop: CASSIGTGILGSSYNSPLHF. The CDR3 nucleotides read TGTGCCAGTAGTATTGGAACAGGGATTCTCGGAAGCTCCTATAATTCACCCCTCCACTTT.